This TCR beta chain originates from a study of PD-L1 blockade in urothelial cancer. Across the study: Males with bladder-origin urothelial cancer made up about 85% of the roughly 30 patients. Individuals in the cohort had been given 0 to 3 earlier chemotherapy regimens. It was at 3 weeks (second dose) and 6 weeks after treatment start that blood was analyzed.

Time point of the sample: peripheral blood 6 weeks after treatment start. As for this clone: Antigen: not known.

Study conclusions and caveats: Patients who had durable benefit saw their tumor-associated blood clones expand more at 3 weeks.

Only in-frame clones appear in the TCRdb table, and some are missing; sequencing was by immunoSEQ multiplex PCR. This table has about 51,000 clones, more than 70% appearing once. This receptor was taken from a man aged 60-69 years with urothelial cancer. The starting material was PBMCs, obtained around atezolizumab (anti-PD-L1) treatment.

CDR3 protein: CASSLALTELSSGNTIYF. The CDR3 bases are TGCGCCAGCAGCTTGGCTTTGACGGAGTTAAGCTCTGGAAACACCATATATTTT. The rearrangement joins TRBV5-1 to TRBJ1-3; D remains ambiguous. Deletions cut 0 bases from V and 0 bases from J, with 16 bases between. CDR3 size: 18 residues. CDR1 is SGHRS, CDR2 YFSETQ, per germline.